This TCR beta chain was profiled in a study of blood T cell repertoires in COVID-19. Study background: From the United States, Italy and Spain came samples of acute and convalescent COVID-19.

TCRdb's table, derived via immunoSEQ multiplex PCR, lists solely in-frame clones and lacks some. The sample contains about 200,000 clones, more than 70% of which appear only once. Cohort 3 recovered donors had two negative PCRs, clearance, or symptom resolution. This sequence was found in a young woman who had recovered from COVID-19. Sequencing used PBMCs or T cells enriched from blood (not recorded which).

The CDR3 loop is CASQRQGQQPQHF. CDR3 nucleotides: TGTGCCAGTCAGAGACAGGGTCAACAGCCCCAGCATTTT. The chain combines TRBV19 with TRBJ1-5; 7 nucleotides match TRBD1. Germline CDR1 is LNHDA and CDR2 is SQIVND (reference sequence). The CDR3 has 13 amino acids. V lost 8 bases, J lost 7 bases, and 8 bases stayed unmatched.